This TCR beta chain was sequenced in a study of neoadjuvant anti-PD-1 for oral cavity cancer. The overall study: Patients without progression received a fourth nivolumab dose around day 43, then surgical resection on days 50-56.

PBMCs were not maintained or expanded in culture before analysis. CDR3 size: 12 residues. CDR1 SEHNR and CDR2 FQNEAQ come from the germline V gene (reference sequence). The V end lost 7 bases, the J end lost 7 bases, and 13 bases lay between the germline ends. The repertoire was sequenced with immunoSEQ multiplex PCR; TCRdb's copy has only in-frame clones and lacks some. The table has about 12,000 clones, 65% to 75% seen once. The rearrangement joins TRBV7-9 to TRBJ1-2, with D unclear. This clonotype was sampled from a person aged 35-80 years with oral cavity squamous cell carcinoma. The sample was PBMCs, taken before nivolumab (anti-PD-1) treatment. In DNA, the CDR3 is TGTGCCAGCACTCCCAAGGGTGGTGGCTACACCTTC. Its translation: CASTPKGGGYTF.